This TCR beta chain derives from a study of T cells in localized non-small cell lung cancer. Whole-study findings and limits: A median approximately 57 of the top 100 tumor clones appeared in adjacent lung. In uninvolved adjacent lung, T cell clonality reached its highest value, exceeding tumor.

In the case of this clone: The antigen is not known.

The repertoire was sequenced with immunoSEQ multiplex PCR; TCRdb's copy has only in-frame clones and lacks some. The sample yields around 20,000 clones, approximately 81% seen once. The germline V gene encodes CDR1 LGHNA and CDR2 YSLEER. The CDR3 runs to 16 residues. The germline V and J ends were trimmed by 2 bases and 0 bases, with 10 bases remaining between them. This chain links TRBV4-3 with TRBJ2-2; D not resolved. Sequences were derived from PBMCs, sampled before any cancer treatment. The source is a woman between 35 and 75 years old with stage II squamous cell lung carcinoma. CDR3 DNA: TGCGCCAGCAGCCAATCACGGGCCCCGAACACCGGGGAGCTGTTTTTT. It specifies CASSQSRAPNTGELFF.